The entry below describes one TCR beta chain. Sequencing was performed with immunoSEQ multiplex PCR; in TCRdb, only in-frame clones are kept and a portion is missing. The profile shows some 800 clones, approximately 84% of them singletons. These data come from a study of tumor T cells in aggressive B-cell lymphoma. The CDR3 contains 13 residues. The chain uses TRBV21-1 and TRBJ2-7; the table's D call TRBD1 went unverified against the DNA. TRBV21-1 is annotated as a pseudogene. Sequenced: tumor tissue. The receptor's source is an adult with diffuse large B cell lymphoma. The chain's CDR3 is CASSKAPTVAQYF. CDR3 bases: TGTGCCAGCAGCAAGGCCCCGACAGTAGCGCAGTACTTC.